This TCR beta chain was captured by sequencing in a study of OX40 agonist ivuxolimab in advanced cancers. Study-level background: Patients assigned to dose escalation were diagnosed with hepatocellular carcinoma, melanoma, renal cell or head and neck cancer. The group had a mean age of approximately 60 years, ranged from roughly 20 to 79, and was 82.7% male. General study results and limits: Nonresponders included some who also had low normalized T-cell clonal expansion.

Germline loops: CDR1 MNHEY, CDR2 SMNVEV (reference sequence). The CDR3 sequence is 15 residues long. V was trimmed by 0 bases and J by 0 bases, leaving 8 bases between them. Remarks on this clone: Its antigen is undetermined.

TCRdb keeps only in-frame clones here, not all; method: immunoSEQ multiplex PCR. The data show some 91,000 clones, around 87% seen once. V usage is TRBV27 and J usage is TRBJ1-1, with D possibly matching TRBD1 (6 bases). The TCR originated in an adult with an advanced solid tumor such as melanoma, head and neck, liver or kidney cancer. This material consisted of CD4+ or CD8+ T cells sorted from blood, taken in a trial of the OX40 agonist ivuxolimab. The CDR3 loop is CASSLSWGLNTEAFF. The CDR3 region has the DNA TGTGCCAGCAGTTTATCCTGGGGGCTGAACACTGAAGCTTTCTTT.